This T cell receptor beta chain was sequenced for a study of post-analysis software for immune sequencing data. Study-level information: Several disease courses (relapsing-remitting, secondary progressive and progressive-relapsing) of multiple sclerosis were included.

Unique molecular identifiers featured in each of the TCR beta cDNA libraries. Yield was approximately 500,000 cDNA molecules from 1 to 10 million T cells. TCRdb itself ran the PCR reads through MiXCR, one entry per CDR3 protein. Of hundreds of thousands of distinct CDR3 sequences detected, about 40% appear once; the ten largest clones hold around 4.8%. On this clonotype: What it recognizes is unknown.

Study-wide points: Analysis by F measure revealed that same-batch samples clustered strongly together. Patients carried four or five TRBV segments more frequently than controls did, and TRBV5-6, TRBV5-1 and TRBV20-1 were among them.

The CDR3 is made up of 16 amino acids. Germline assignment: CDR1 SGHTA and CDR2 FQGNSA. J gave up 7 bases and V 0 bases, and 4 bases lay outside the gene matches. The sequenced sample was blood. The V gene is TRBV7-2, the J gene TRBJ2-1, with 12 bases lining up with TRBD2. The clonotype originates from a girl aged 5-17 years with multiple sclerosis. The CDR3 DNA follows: TGTGCCAGCAGCTTAGCACTAGCGGGAGGAATGAATGAGCAGTTCTTC. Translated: CASSLALAGGMNEQFF.